This T cell receptor beta chain was retrieved from a study of T cells in Graves' hyperthyroidism and ophthalmopathy. Template material for amplifying TCR beta CDR3 regions consisted of RNA transcripts. The study used the HTBI primer set for a first-round RT-PCR of the TCR CDR3. A single record per CDR3 protein comes from TCRdb applying MiXCR to the multiplex PCR reads. Among 400,000 to 600,000 distinct CDR3 sequences listed, roughly a sixth were seen once. V was pared by 2 bases and J by 5 bases, with 15 bases between. This CDR3 is 15 amino acids long. Germline CDR1 LNHDA, CDR2 SQIVND (reference sequence).

Sequencing input: blood. The chain recombines TRBV19 with TRBJ1-2; a possible D gene is TRBD1 (6 bases). The TCR was taken from a woman between 25 and 40 years old with Graves' ophthalmopathy. In nucleotides, the CDR3 is TGTGCCAGTAGTATACCGGGGGACACACCGTATGGCTACACCTTC. It is translated as CASSIPGDTPYGYTF. Drawing the rest from reference TRBV19 and TRBJ1-2, the complete variable domain is DGGITQSPKYLFRKEGQNVTLSCEQNLNHDAMYWYRQDPGQGLRLIYYSQIVNDFQKGDIAEGYSVSREKKESFPLTVTSAQKNPTAFYLCASSIPGDTPYGYTFGSGTRLTVV.